This passage covers 27 T cell receptor beta chains from one sample sequenced in a study of Graves' ophthalmopathy and Graves' hyperthyroidism. As the template, RNA transcripts were used to amplify TCR beta CDR3 regions. The first-round RT-PCR employed HTBI primers together with the Qiagen OneStep RT-PCR kit. A multiplex PCR was then performed as the second round. Using its own MiXCR run on the multiplex PCR reads, TCRdb lists one record per CDR3 protein. The data show roughly 700,000 distinct CDR3 sequences, with 35% to 50% seen just once and roughly 46% held by the top ten. Sample: peripheral blood. The source of these receptors is an adult man with Graves' ophthalmopathy.

This clonotype appeared a single time. The genes are TRBV10-1 and TRBJ1-1, with D possibly TRBD1 on 5 matching bases. This CDR3 spans 16 amino acids. Trimming cost V 3 bases and J 2 bases, with 16 bases left between them. Germline V CDR1 and CDR2: WNHNN, SYGVQD (reference sequence). CDR3 sequence reads: CASSEARAGINTEAFF. CDR3 nucleotides: TGCGCCAGCAGTGAAGCCCGGGCAGGGATAAACACTGAAGCTTTCTTT.

The rearrangement links TRBV2 to TRBJ2-7; 9 positions agree with TRBD1. V lost 5 bases, J lost 4 bases, and 9 bases stayed unmatched. The length of the CDR3 is 15 residues. The germline V gene has CDR1 SNHLY and CDR2 FYNNEI. The CDR3 DNA follows: TGTGCCAGCAGTTACTCGACAGGGGGTGTTTACGAGCAGTACTTC. It codes for CASSYSTGGVYEQYF. Full variable domain (remainder filled in from reference TRBV2 and TRBJ2-7): EPEVTQTPSHQVTQMGQEVILRCVPISNHLYFYWYRQILGQKVEFLVSFYNNEISEKSEIFDDQFSVERPDGSNFTLKIRSTKLEDSAMYFCASSYSTGGVYEQYFGPGTRLTVT.

This clonotype appeared a few times. This rearrangement joins TRBV20-1 to TRBJ1-1; tentatively, D is TRBD1 (6 bases). V lost 4 bases to trimming and J lost 1 base, with 25 bases between them. Per the germline V gene, CDR1 is DFQATT and CDR2 is SNEGSKA (reference sequence). The CDR3 is 18 amino acids. CDR3 DNA sequence: TGCAGTGCTAAGGGATCAGGGAGGGGGTACTGGGCGAACACTGAAGCTTTCTTT. Its translation: CSAKGSGRGYWANTEAFF.

This clonotype was seen a few times. V gene TRBV20-1 combines with J gene TRBJ1-2; TRBD1 is a possible D gene (5 bases). This CDR3 has 13 amino acids. V dropped 1 base and J dropped 5 bases, with 11 bases sitting between them. The V gene's germline CDR1 is DFQATT and CDR2 SNEGSKA (reference sequence). This chain's CDR3 is CSARATELYGYTF. The CDR3 DNA reads as TGCAGTGCTAGAGCGACAGAACTTTATGGCTACACCTTC.

Ten or more counts support this clonotype. The chain is built from TRBV7-8 and TRBJ2-5, with D unclear. The CDR3 consists of 14 residues. Per germline, CDR1 SGHVS and CDR2 FQNEAQ. Trimming removed 2 bases at V and 5 bases at J, with 12 bases between. CDR3: CASSLSQLLETQYF. CDR3 sequence (DNA): TGTGCCAGCAGCTTATCACAGCTGCTGGAGACCCAGTACTTC.

The chain uses TRBV7-9 and TRBJ2-6; D is ambiguous. Germline-derived CDR1 and CDR2 are SEHNR and FQNEAQ (reference sequence). V lost 5 bases to trimming and J lost 2 bases, with 13 bases between them. The CDR3 spans 16 residues. CDR3 sequence (DNA): TGTGCCAGCAGCCCAATTGCGTATACTGGGGCCAACGTCCTGACTTTC. This encodes CASSPIAYTGANVLTF.

This clonotype was picked up many times. The CDR3, as DNA: TGCAGCGTTGTGAGGGGGAGCACTGAAGCTTTCTTT. Translated: CSVVRGSTEAFF. The rearrangement uses TRBV29-1 and TRBJ1-1; D is perhaps TRBD1 (6 bases). Trimming left V 4 bases short and J 4 bases short, with 10 bases between. From germline, CDR1 is SQVTM and CDR2 ANQGSEA. The CDR3 consists of 12 residues. The whole variable domain, filled in from reference TRBV29-1 and TRBJ1-1, reads SAVISQKPSRDICQRGTSLTIQCQVDSQVTMMFWYRQQPGQSLTLIATANQGSEATYESGFVIDKFPISRPNLTFSTLTVSNMSPEDSSIYLCSVVRGSTEAFFGQGTRLTVV.

This clonotype appeared many times. This chain connects TRBV15 to TRBJ1-2; unclear D gene. This CDR3 region has 15 residues. Trimming took 1 base from V and 2 from J, leaving 11 bases between them. The germline gives CDR1 LNHNV, CDR2 YYDKDF (reference sequence). CDR3 nucleotide sequence: TGTGCCACCAGCAGAGTTGGGGATGGAAACTATGGCTACACCTTC. Its translation is CATSRVGDGNYGYTF.

This clonotype was detected only a few times. This chain uses TRBV7-9 with TRBJ1-6, with D unclear. Trimming pared 1 base from V and 7 bases from J, leaving 8 bases between. The CDR3 runs to 14 residues. In germline, CDR1 is SEHNR, CDR2 FQNEAQ (reference sequence). DNA of the CDR3: TGTGCCAGCAGCTTAGAAACTTCAAATTCACCCCTCCACTTT. Translated: CASSLETSNSPLHF.

Concerning this clonotype itself: A much larger clonotype is one base distant, so this may be a read error. Since the CDR3 does not end with the conserved phenylalanine or tryptophan, this likely comes from a read error. This rearrangement joins TRBV24-1 to TRBJ1-2; D is ambiguous. CDR1 is KGHDR and CDR2 is SFDVKD in the germline V gene. The CDR3 has 16 residues. Trimming removed 0 bases from V and 0 bases from J, with 10 bases in between. CDR3 sequence: CATSDLLRAPNYGYTL. CDR3 in DNA: TGTGCCACCAGTGATTTGTTGAGGGCCCCTAACTATGGCTACACCCTC.

The chain uses TRBV10-2 and TRBJ1-1, with D perhaps TRBD1 (5 bases). V lost 2 bases, J lost 4 bases, and 11 bases lay in between. Per germline, CDR1 WSHSY and CDR2 SAAADI. This CDR3 spans 14 amino acids. The CDR3 protein is CASSEAQGSTEAFF. The CDR3 nucleotides read TGCGCCAGCAGTGAGGCGCAGGGTAGCACTGAAGCTTTCTTT.

Note on this clonotype: With a much larger clone just one base away, this may be a read error. The chain has TRBV9 and TRBJ1-1; D gene unclear. CDR3 length: 12 amino acids. Germline CDR1 SGDLS, CDR2 YYNGEE. The CDR3 is CASSPGPNEVFF. The CDR3, as DNA: TGTGCCAGCAGCCCCGGACCGAATGAAGTTTTCTTT.

A word on this clonotype: With a much larger clone just one base away, this may be a read error. This chain uses TRBV6-1 with TRBJ2-5; either TRBD1 or TRBD2 may fit D (5 bases each). Germline lookup yields CDR1 MNHNS and CDR2 SASEGT. This CDR3 spans 12 amino acids. This CDR3 reads CASKRGQETLYF. DNA of the CDR3: TGTGCCAGCAAGAGGGGCCAAGAGACCCTGTACTTC.

The V gene is TRBV10-2, the J gene TRBJ2-5; tentative D call: TRBD1 (5 bases). Trimming removed 3 bases at V and 2 bases at J, with 10 bases between. Germline V gene lookup returns CDR1 WSHSY and CDR2 SAAADI. This CDR3 is 14 amino acids long. In DNA, the CDR3 is TGCGCCAGCAGTGACGCCAGGGATCAAGAGACCCAGTACTTC. Protein: CASSDARDQETQYF.

There are a few counts of this clonotype. V and J are TRBV4-2 and TRBJ2-5, with D possibly called TRBD1 or TRBD2 (5 bases each). The CDR3 has 16 amino acids. The germline V gene encodes CDR1 LGHNA and CDR2 YNFKEQ. V lost 4 bases to trimming and J lost 2 bases, with 17 bases between them. The CDR3 region is CASSPHSGTNQETQYF. CDR3 in DNA: TGTGCCAGCAGCCCGCATTCCGGGACCAATCAAGAGACCCAGTACTTC.

Points on this clonotype: The conserved closing phenylalanine or tryptophan is absent in this CDR3, likely reflecting a read error. J is TRBJ2-5 and V is TRBV11-3; 7 positions match TRBD1. The V gene's germline CDR1 is SGHNT and CDR2 YENEEA. There are 13 residues in the CDR3. Germline trimming cut 5 bases from V and 4 bases from J; bases unmatched to any gene: 4. The DNA for the CDR3 is TGTGCCAGCAGCATCGGGACAGCAGAGACCCAGTACGTC. Amino acid sequence: CASSIGTAETQYV.

Concerning this clonotype: This may be a read error: a much more frequent sequence differs by one nucleotide. The J gene is TRBJ1-1, the V gene TRBV19, with TRBD1 matching over 7 bases. CDR1 and CDR2 (germline): LNHDA, SQIVND (reference sequence). This CDR3 is built from 14 residues. CDR3 protein: CASSARQGFTGAFF. CDR3 sequence (DNA): TGTGCCAGTAGTGCTCGACAGGGTTTCACTGGAGCTTTCTTT.

This chain's CDR3 is CAISLRSGANVLTF. The DNA of the CDR3 is TGTGCCATCAGTTTGCGTTCTGGGGCCAACGTCCTGACTTTC. The V gene is TRBV10-3, the J gene TRBJ2-6; no reliable D call. Germline V gene sequence: CDR1 ENHRY, CDR2 SYGVKD. Trimming pared 5 bases from V and 1 base from J, leaving 6 bases between. CDR3 length: 14 residues.

The chain couples TRBV2 to TRBJ2-7; possible D gene TRBD1, 5 bases. With 5 bases removed from V and 3 bases from J, the gap between germline ends came to 17 bases. CDR1 SNHLY and CDR2 FYNNEI come from the germline V gene. The CDR3 spans 15 residues. The CDR3 DNA reads TGTGCCAGCAGTTTTGAGGTGGGGCGATACTACGAGCAGTACTTC. This codes for CASSFEVGRYYEQYF. The full variable domain, rest sourced from reference TRBV2 and TRBJ2-7, is EPEVTQTPSHQVTQMGQEVILRCVPISNHLYFYWYRQILGQKVEFLVSFYNNEISEKSEIFDDQFSVERPDGSNFTLKIRSTKLEDSAMYFCASSFEVGRYYEQYFGPGTRLTVT.

The V gene is TRBV25-1, the J gene TRBJ1-1, with 8 bases identical to TRBD1. Per the germline V gene, CDR1 is MGHDK and CDR2 is SYGVNS. V shed 6 bases, J shed 7 bases, and the junction held 10 bases outside the gene matches. The CDR3 is 14 residues long. The CDR3 DNA follows: TGTGCCAGCAGCCCGTCGGACAGGGAAAATGAAGCTTTCTTT. It codes for CASSPSDRENEAFF.

The rearrangement uses TRBV5-6 and TRBJ2-3; D remains unclear. With 3 bases removed from V and 3 bases from J, the gap between germline ends came to 11 bases. The CDR3 spans 14 residues. CDR1 is SGHDT and CDR2 is YYEEEE in the germline V gene. The CDR3, as DNA: TGTGCCAGCAGCTCTGGCGGCGAGACAGATACGCAGTATTTT. It translates to CASSSGGETDTQYF.

The chain joins TRBV11-2 to TRBJ2-5; TRBD2 matches 11 bases. V shed 7 bases and J 5 bases; nucleotides not matched to a gene: 12. Germline CDR1 is SGHAT and CDR2 is FQNNGV. CDR3 size: 16 residues. DNA of the CDR3: TGTGCCAGCACCACCCGAACCCCTAGCGGGGGGGAGACCCAGTACTTC. As protein: CASTTRTPSGGETQYF.

In regard to this clonotype: One end of the junction is discordant with germline, which a read error may explain. The chain joins TRBV9 to TRBJ2-3, with 7 bases aligning to TRBD2. The CDR3 totals 17 residues. Germline values: CDR1 SGDLS, CDR2 YYNGEE. CDR3 DNA: TGCGCCAGCAGCCAAGTGTTCGCGCGGGAGTTGACAGATACGCAGTATTTT. Translated, it gives CASSQVFARELTDTQYF.

About this clonotype itself: It may be a read error: a sequence one base away is much more abundant. The rearrangement uses TRBV10-3 and TRBJ1-1; D gene uncertain. Germline V gene sequence: CDR1 ENHRY, CDR2 SYGVKD. This CDR3 comprises 13 residues. The CDR3 sequence: CANSYGRGTEAFF. CDR3 in DNA: TGTGCCAACAGTTACGGGCGGGGCACTGAAGCTTTCTTT.

CDR3 loop: CASSEYGNSPLHF. The CDR3 DNA reads as TGTGCCAGCAGTGAATATGGAAATTCACCCCTCCACTTT. This sequence joins TRBV25-1 and TRBJ1-6, with no clear D. V was shortened by 0 bases and J by 7 bases, with 4 bases between the two germline ends. Germline V gene lookup returns CDR1 MGHDK and CDR2 SYGVNS. This CDR3 is 13 amino acids long. Full variable domain (missing parts from reference TRBV25-1 and TRBJ1-6): EADIYQTPRYLVIGTGKKITLECSQTMGHDKMYWYQQDPGMELHLIHYSYGVNSTEKGDLSSESTVSRIRTEHFPLTLESARPSHTSQYLCASSEYGNSPLHFGNGTRLTVT.

A remark on this clonotype: This could be a read error, since a much larger clone is one nucleotide away. V gene TRBV11-2 combines with J gene TRBJ1-4, with D unclear. This CDR3 has 14 amino acids. The germline CDR1 and CDR2 sequences are SGHAT and FQNNGV. The DNA for the CDR3 is TGTGCCAGCAACTGGGAAAGATCTAATGAAAAACTGGTTTTT. It encodes CASNWERSNEKLVF.

The chain uses TRBV9 and TRBJ1-4; D is ambiguous. The CDR3 spans 12 residues. Trimming cost V 4 bases and J 10 bases, with 11 bases left between them. Germline V gives CDR1 SGDLS, CDR2 YYNGEE. The chain's CDR3 is CASSLGQGKLFF. The CDR3 DNA reads TGTGCCAGCAGCTTGGGCCAAGGAAAACTGTTTTTT.